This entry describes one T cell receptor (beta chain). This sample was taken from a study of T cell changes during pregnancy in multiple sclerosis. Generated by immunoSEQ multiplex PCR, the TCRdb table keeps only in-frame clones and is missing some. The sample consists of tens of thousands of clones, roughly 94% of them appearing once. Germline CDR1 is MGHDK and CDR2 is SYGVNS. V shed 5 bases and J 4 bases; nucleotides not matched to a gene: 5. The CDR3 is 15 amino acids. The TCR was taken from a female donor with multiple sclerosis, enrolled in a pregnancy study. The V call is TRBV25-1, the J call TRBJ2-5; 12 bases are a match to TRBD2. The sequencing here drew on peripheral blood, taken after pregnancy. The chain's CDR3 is CASSLPLAGGETQYF. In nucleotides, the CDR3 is TGTGCCAGCAGTTTACCACTAGCGGGAGGAGAGACCCAGTACTTC.